This T cell receptor beta chain derives from a study of regulatory T cells in long-lasting Graves disease. Per germline, CDR1 MNHEY and CDR2 SMNVEV (reference sequence). The V and J ends lost 6 bases and 1 base respectively, with 7 bases between them. This CDR3 has 13 amino acids. The table lists this clonotype with many counts. According to the study, TCR beta libraries were built with iRepertoire HTBI primers and CDR3-region Arm-PCR. MiXCR, applied by TCRdb to the multiplex PCR reads, yields one record per CDR3 protein. The sample has approximately 540,000 distinct CDR3 sequences; around 13% are singletons. Sample time point: newly diagnosed GD, antithyroid drugs for less than 3 months. After RNA was extracted from PBMCs, the TCR library was made from it. These data also formed part of another study, on T cells in Graves' hyperthyroidism and ophthalmopathy. Per that paper: Diagnosis rested on symptoms, serum thyroxine and TRAb, thyroid ultrasound, and orbital computed tomography.

The TCR sequence derives from a woman aged 30 to 39 with Graves disease. The source material was peripheral blood mononuclear cells (PBMCs), sampled at new diagnosis, from a patient treated with antithyroid drugs. J is TRBJ2-1 and V is TRBV27, with unresolved D. The CDR3 region has the DNA TGTGCCAGCAGCCTTCGGTCCTACAATGAGCAGTTCTTC. It encodes CASSLRSYNEQFF.